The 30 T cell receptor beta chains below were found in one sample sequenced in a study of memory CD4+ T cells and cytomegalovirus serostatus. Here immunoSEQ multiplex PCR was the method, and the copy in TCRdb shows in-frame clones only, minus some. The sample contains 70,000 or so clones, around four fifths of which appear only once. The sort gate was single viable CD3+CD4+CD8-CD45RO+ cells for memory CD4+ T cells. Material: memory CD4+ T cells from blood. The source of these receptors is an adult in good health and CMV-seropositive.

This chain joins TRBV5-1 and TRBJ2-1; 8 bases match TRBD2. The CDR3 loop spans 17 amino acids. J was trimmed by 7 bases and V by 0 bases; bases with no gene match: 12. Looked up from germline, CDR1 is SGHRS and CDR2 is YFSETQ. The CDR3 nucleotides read TGCGCCAGCAGCTTGGCGGTCAGCGGGGGATTCCAGAATGAGCAGTTCTTC. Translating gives CASSLAVSGGFQNEQFF.

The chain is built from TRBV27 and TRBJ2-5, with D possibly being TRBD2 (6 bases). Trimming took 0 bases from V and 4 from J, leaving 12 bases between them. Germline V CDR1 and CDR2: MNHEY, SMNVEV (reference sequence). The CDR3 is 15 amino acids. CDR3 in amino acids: CASSLSVRGGETQYF. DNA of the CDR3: TGTGCCAGCAGTTTATCGGTGAGGGGAGGAGAGACCCAGTACTTC.

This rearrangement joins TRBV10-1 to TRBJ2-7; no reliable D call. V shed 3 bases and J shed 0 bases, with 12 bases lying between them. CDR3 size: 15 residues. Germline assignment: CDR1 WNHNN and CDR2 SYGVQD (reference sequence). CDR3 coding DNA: TGCGCCAGCAGTGATTATAGCACTGCCTCCTACGAGCAGTACTTC. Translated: CASSDYSTASYEQYF.

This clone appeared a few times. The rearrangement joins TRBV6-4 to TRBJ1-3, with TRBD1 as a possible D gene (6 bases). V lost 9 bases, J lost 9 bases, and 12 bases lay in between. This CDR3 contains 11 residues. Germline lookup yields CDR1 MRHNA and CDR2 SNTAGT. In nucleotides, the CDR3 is TGTGCCAGGAGGGACATTCTCACCATATATTTT. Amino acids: CARRDILTIYF.

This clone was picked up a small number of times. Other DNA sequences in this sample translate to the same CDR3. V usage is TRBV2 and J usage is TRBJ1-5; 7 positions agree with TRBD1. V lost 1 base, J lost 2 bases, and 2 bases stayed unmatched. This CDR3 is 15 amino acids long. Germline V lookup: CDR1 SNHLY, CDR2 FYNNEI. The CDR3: CASSEDGQGNQPQHF. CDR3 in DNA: TGTGCCAGCAGTGAAGACGGACAGGGCAATCAGCCCCAGCATTTT.

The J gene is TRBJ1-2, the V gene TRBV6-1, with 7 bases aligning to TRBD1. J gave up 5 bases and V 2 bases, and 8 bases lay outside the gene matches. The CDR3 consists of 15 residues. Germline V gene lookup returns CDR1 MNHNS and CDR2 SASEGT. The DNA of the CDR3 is TGTGCCAGCAGTGAATCAACAGGGGATTGGTATGGCTACACCTTC. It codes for CASSESTGDWYGYTF.

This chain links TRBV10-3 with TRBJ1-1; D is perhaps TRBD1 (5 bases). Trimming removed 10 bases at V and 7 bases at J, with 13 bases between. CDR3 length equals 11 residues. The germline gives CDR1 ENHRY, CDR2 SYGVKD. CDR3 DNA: TGTGCCAGCGGGACCCCTGATGAAGCTTTCTTT. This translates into CASGTPDEAFF.

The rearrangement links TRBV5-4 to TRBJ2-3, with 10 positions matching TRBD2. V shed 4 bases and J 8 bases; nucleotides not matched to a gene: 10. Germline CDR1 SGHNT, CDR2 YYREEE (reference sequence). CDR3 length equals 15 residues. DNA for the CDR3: TGTGCCAGCAGCATCGGCCTAGCGGGAGACAGTACGCAGTATTTT. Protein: CASSIGLAGDSTQYF.

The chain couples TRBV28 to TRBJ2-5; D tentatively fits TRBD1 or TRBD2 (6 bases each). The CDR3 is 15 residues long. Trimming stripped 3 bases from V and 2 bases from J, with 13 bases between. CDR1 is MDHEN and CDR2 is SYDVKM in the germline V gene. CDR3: CASSFTGGRQETQYF. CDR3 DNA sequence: TGTGCCAGCAGTTTTACCGGGGGCCGTCAAGAGACCCAGTACTTC. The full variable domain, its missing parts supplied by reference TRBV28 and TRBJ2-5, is DVKVTQSSRYLVKRTGEKVFLECVQDMDHENMFWYRQDPGLGLRLIYFSYDVKMKEKGDIPEGYSVSREKKERFSLILESASTNQTSMYLCASSFTGGRQETQYFGPGTRLLVL.

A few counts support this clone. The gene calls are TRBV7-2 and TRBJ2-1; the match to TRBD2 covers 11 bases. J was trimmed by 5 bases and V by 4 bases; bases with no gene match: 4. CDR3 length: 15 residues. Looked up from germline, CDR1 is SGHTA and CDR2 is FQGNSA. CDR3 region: CASSYSSGRNNEQFF. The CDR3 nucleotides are TGTGCCAGCAGCTATTCTAGCGGGAGGAACAATGAGCAGTTCTTC.

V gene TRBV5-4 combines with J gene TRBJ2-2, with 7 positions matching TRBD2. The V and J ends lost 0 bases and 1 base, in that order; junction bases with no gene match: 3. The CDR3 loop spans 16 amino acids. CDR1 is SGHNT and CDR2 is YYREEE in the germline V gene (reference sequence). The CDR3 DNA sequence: TGTGCCAGCAGCTTGGTTGCTAGCGGGAACACCGGGGAGCTGTTTTTT. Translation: CASSLVASGNTGELFF.

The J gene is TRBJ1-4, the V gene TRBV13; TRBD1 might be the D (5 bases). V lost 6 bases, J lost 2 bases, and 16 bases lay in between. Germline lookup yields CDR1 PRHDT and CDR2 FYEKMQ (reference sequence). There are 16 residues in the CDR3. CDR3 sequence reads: CASRDSRAPTNEKLFF. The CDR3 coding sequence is TGTGCCAGCAGGGATTCCAGGGCACCCACTAATGAAAAACTGTTTTTT.

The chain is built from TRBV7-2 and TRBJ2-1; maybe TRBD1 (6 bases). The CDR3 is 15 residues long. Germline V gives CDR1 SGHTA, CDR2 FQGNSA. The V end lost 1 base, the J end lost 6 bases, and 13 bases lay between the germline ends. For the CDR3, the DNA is TGTGCCAGCAGCTTAGTTGGACAGAACTTCAATGAGCAGTTCTTC. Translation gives CASSLVGQNFNEQFF.

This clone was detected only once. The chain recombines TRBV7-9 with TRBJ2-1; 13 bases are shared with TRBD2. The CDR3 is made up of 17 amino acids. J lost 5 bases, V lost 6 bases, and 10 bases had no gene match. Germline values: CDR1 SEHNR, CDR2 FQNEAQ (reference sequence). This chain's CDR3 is CASRGDRGLAGHNEQFF. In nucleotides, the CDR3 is TGTGCCAGCAGGGGGGACCGGGGACTAGCGGGGCACAATGAGCAGTTCTTC.

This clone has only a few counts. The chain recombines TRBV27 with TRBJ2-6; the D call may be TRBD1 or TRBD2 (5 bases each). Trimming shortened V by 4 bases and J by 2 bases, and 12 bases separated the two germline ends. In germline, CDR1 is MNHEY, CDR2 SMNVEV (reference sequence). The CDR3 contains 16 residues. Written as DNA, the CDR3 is TGTGCCAGCAGTTCCCCGAGGGGTGCTGGGGCCAACGTCCTGACTTTC. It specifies CASSSPRGAGANVLTF.

CDR3 protein: CASSRQAMNTEAFF. CDR3 nucleotide sequence: TGTGCCAGCTCACGACAGGCAATGAACACTGAAGCTTTCTTT. The chain employs TRBV18 and TRBJ1-1; the D gene is possibly TRBD1 (6 bases). The CDR3 runs 14 residues. V was trimmed by 4 bases and J by 0 bases, leaving 9 bases between them. The germline V gene has CDR1 KGHSH and CDR2 LQKENI.

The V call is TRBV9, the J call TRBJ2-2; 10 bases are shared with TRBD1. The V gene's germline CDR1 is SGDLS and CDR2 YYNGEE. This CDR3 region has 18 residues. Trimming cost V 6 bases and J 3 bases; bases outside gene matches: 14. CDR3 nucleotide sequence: TGTGCCAGCACCGGGGACAGGGGCCGACAGGGGGACACCGGGGAGCTGTTTTTT. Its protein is CASTGDRGRQGDTGELFF.

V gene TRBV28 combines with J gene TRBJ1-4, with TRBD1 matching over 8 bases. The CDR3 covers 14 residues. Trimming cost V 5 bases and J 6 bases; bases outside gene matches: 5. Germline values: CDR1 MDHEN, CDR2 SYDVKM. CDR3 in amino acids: CASSDGTGYEKLFF. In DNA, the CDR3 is TGTGCCAGCAGTGACGGGACAGGATATGAAAAACTGTTTTTT.

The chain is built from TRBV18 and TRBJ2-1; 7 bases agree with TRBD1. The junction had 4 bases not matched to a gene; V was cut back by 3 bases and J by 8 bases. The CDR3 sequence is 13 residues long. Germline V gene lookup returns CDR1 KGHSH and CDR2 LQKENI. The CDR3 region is CASSPTGSDEQFF. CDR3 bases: TGTGCCAGCTCACCGACAGGGAGCGATGAGCAGTTCTTC. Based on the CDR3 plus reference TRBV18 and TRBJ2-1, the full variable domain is NAGVMQNPRHLVRRRGQEARLRCSPMKGHSHVYWYRQLPEEGLKFMVYLQKENIIDESGMPKERFSAEFPKEGPSILRIQQVVRGDSAAYFCASSPTGSDEQFFGPGTRLTVL.

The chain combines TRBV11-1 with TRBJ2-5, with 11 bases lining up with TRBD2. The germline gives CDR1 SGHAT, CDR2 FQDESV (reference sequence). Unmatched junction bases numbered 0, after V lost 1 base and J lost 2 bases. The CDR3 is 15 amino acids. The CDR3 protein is CASSLGTSGQETQYF. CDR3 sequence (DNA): TGTGCCAGCAGCTTAGGGACTAGCGGGCAAGAGACCCAGTACTTC.

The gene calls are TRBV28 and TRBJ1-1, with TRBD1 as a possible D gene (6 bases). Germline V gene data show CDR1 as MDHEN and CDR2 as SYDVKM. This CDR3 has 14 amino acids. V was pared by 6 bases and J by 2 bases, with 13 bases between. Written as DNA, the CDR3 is TGTGCCAGCAGAGACATACAGGGAAACACTGAAGCTTTCTTT. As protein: CASRDIQGNTEAFF.

This CDR3 reads CASSPGVHLATQYF. The CDR3 DNA reads TGTGCCAGCTCCCCCGGGGTCCATTTGGCGACCCAGTACTTC. The genes are TRBV5-4 and TRBJ2-5; D is perhaps TRBD2 (5 bases). Trimming shortened V by 7 bases and J by 7 bases, and 20 bases separated the two germline ends. The CDR3 length is 14 residues. Germline V lookup: CDR1 SGHNT, CDR2 YYREEE (reference sequence).

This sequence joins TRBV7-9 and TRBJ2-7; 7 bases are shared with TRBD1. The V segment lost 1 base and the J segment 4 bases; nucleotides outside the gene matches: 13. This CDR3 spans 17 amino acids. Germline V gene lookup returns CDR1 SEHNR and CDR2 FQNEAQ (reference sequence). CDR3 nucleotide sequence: TGTGCCAGCAGCTTAGGGCGGAACACAGGGGAGCGGTACGAGCAGTACGTC. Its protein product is CASSLGRNTGERYEQYV.

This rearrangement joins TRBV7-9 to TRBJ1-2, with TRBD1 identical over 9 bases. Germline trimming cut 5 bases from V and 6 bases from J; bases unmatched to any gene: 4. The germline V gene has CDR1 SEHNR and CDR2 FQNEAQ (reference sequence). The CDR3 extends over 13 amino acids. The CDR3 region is CASSRDRAHGYTF. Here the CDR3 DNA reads TGTGCCAGCAGCCGGGACAGGGCCCATGGCTACACCTTC. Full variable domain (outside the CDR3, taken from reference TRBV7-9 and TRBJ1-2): DTGVSQNPRHKITKRGQNVTFRCDPISEHNRLYWYRQTLGQGPEFLTYFQNEAQLEKSRLLSDRFSAERPKGSFSTLEIQRTEQGDSAMYLCASSRDRAHGYTFGSGTRLTVV.

The CDR3 DNA reads TGCAGCGTTGAAGACGCAGAGACGGGGTTCTTC. The encoded protein is CSVEDAETGFF. The chain uses TRBV29-1 and TRBJ2-1; no clear D gene. The CDR3 runs 11 residues. Germline values: CDR1 SQVTM, CDR2 ANQGSEA. Trimming left V 0 bases short and J 15 bases short, with 12 bases between.

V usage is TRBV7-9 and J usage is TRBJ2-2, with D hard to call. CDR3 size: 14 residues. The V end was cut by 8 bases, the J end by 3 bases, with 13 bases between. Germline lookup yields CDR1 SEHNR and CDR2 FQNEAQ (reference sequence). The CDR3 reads CASDFGRDTGELFF. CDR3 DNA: TGTGCCAGCGACTTTGGACGGGACACCGGGGAGCTGTTTTTT.

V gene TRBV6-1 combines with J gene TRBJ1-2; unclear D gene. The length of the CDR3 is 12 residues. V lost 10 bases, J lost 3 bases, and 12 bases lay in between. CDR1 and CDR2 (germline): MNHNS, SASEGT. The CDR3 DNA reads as TGTGCCACCCCCGCGGTCTACTATGGCTACACCTTC. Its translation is CATPAVYYGYTF.

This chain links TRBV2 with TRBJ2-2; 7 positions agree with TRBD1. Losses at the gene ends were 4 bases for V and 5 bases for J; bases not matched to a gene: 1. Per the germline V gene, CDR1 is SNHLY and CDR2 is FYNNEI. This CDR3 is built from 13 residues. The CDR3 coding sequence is TGTGCCAGCAGTGTACAGGGGACCGGGGAGCTGTTTTTT. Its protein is CASSVQGTGELFF. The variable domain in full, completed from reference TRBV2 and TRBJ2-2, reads EPEVTQTPSHQVTQMGQEVILRCVPISNHLYFYWYRQILGQKVEFLVSFYNNEISEKSEIFDDQFSVERPDGSNFTLKIRSTKLEDSAMYFCASSVQGTGELFFGEGSRLTVL.

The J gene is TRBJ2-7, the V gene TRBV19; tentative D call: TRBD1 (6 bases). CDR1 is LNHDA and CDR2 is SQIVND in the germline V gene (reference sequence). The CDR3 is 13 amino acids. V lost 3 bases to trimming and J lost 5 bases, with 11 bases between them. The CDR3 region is CASSINRENEQYF. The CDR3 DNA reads TGTGCCAGTAGTATCAACAGGGAAAACGAGCAGTACTTC.

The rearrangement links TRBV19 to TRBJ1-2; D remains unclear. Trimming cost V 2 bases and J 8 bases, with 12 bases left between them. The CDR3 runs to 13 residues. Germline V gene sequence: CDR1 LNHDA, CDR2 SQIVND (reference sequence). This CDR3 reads CASSIRTARGYTF. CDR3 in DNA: TGTGCCAGTAGTATAAGAACAGCCAGAGGCTACACCTTC.